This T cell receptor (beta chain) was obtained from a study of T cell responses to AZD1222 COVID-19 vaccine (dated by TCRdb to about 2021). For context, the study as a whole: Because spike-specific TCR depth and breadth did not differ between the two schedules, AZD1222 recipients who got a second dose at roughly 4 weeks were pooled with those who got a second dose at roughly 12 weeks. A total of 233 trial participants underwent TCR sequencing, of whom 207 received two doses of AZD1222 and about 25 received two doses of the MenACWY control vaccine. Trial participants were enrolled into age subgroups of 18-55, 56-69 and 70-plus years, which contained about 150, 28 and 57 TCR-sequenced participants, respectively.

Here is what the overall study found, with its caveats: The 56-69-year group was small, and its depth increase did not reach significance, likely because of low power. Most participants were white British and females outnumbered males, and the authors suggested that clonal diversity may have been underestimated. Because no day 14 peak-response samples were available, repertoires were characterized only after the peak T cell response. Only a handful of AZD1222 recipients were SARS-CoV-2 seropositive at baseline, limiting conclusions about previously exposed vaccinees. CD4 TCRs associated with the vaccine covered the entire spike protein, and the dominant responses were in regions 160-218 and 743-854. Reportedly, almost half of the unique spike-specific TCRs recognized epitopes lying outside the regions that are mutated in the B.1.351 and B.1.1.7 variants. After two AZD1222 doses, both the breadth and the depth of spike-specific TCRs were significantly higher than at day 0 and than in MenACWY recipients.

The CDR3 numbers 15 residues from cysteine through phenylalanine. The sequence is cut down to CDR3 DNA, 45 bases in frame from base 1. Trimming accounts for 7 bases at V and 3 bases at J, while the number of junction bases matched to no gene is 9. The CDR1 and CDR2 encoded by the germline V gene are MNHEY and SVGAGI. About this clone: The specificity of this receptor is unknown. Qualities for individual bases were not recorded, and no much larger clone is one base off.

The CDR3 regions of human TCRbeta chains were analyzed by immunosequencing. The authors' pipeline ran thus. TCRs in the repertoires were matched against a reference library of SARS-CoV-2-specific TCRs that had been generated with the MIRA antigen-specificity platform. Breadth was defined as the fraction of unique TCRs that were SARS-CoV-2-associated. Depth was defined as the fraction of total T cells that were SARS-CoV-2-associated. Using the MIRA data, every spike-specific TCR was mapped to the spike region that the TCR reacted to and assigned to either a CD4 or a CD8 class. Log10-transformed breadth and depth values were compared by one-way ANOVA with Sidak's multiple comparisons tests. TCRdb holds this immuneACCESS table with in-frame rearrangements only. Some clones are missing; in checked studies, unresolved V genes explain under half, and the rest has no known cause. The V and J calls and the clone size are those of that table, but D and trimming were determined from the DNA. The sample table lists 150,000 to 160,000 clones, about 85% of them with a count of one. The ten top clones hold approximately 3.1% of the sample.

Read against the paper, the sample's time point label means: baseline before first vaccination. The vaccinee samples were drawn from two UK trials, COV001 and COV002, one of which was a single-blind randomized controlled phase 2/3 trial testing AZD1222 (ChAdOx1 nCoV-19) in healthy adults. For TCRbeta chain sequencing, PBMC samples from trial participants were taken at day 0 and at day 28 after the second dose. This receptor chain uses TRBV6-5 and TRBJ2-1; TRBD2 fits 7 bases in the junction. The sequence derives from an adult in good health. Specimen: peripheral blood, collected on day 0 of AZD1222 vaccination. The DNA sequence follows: TGTGCCAGCACCAGGTCGGGGGGAAACTACAATGAGCAGTTCTTC. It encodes CASTRSGGNYNEQFF.